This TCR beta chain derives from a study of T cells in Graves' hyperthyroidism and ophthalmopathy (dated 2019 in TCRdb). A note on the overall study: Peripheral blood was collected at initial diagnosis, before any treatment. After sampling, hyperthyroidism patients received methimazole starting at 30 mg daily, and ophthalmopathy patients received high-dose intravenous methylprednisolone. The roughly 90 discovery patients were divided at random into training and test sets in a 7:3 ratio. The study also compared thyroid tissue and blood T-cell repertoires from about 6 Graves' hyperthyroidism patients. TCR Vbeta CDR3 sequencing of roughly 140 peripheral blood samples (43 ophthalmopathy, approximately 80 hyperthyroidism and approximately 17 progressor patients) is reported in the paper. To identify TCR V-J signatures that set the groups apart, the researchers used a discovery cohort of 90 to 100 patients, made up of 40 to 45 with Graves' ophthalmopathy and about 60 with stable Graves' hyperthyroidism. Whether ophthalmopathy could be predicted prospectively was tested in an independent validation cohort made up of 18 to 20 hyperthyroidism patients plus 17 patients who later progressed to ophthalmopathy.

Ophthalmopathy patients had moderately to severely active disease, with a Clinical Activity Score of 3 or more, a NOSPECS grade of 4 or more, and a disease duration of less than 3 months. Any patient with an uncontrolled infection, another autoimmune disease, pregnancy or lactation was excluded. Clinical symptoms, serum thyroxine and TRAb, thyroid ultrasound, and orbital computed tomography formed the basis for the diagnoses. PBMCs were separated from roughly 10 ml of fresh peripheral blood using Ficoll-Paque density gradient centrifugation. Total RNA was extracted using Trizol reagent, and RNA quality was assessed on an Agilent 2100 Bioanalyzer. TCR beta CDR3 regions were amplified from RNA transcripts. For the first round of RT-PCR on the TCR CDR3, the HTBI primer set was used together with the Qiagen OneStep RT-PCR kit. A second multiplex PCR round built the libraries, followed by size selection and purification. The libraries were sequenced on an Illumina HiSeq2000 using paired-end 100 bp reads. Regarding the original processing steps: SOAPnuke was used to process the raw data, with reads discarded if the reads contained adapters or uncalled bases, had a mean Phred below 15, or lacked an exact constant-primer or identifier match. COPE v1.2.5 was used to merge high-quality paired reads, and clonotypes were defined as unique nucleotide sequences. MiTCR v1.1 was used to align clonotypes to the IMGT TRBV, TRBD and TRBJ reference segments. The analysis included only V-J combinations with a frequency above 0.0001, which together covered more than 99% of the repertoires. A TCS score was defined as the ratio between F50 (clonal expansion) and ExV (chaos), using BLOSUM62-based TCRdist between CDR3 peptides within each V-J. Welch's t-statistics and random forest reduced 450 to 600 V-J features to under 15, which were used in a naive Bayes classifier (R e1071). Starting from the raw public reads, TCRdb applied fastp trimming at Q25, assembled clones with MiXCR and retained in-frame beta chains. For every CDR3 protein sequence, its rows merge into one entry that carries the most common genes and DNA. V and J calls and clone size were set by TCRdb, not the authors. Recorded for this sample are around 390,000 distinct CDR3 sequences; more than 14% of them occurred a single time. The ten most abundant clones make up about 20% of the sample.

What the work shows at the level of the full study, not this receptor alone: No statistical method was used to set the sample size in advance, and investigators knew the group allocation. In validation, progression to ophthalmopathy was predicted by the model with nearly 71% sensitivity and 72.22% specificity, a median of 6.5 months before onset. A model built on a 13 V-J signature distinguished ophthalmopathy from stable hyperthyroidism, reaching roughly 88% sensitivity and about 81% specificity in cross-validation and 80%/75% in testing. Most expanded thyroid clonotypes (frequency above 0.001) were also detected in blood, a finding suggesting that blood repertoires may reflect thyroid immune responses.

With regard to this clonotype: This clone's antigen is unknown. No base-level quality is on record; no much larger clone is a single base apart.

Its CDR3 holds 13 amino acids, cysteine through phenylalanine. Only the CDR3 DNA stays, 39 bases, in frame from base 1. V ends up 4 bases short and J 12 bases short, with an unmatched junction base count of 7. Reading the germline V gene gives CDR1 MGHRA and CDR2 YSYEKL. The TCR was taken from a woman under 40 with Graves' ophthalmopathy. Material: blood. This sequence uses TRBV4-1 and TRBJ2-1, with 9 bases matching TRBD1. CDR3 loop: CASSRGQGRWQFF. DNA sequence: TGCGCCAGCAGCCGAGGACAGGGGCGGTGGCAGTTCTTC.